This T cell receptor beta chain is from a study of circulating CD8 cells and anti-PD-1 response in melanoma. Across the whole study: Non-responders showed stable or progressive disease; responders showed complete or partial response.

From live CD3+CD8+TCRalphabeta+ cells, four PD-1 and/or TIGIT subsets were sorted. V was clipped by 2 bases and J by 7 bases; unmatched bases: 5. This CDR3 region has 13 residues. Germline values: CDR1 LNHDA, CDR2 SQIVND (reference sequence). The QIAseq Immune Repertoire TCR panel built the libraries from roughly 15 ng of total RNA. TCRdb re-called the reads with MiXCR, one entry per CDR3 protein. The repertoire holds hundreds of distinct CDR3 sequences, with 6.3% as singletons. This clonotype rates as medium-sized (0.01 to 0.1%). Its matching antigen is unknown. Study results and limitations: The cohort mixed treatment-naive and previously treated patients.

The receptor comes from a human donor with melanoma. This chain joins TRBV19 and TRBJ2-7; 7 bases agree with TRBD2. The input for sequencing was CD8+ T cells from PBMCs, taken at baseline or after one month of anti-PD-1 therapy (not recorded which). In DNA, the CDR3 is TGTGCCAGTAGTATAATGGCGGGGGAGGAGCAGTACTTC. It codes for CASSIMAGEEQYF.